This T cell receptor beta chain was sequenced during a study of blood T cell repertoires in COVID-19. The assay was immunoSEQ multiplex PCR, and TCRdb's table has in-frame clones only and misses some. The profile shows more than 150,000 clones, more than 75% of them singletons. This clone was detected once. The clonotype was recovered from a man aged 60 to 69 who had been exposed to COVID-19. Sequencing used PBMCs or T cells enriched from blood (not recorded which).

As DNA, the CDR3 is TGCAGCGTTGGGGAGACCTACGAGCAGTACTTC. Protein: CSVGETYEQYF. The chain recombines TRBV29-1 with TRBJ2-7; TRBD2 might be the D (5 bases). V lost 4 bases to trimming and J lost 2 bases, with 6 bases between them. Germline V gene sequence: CDR1 SQVTM, CDR2 ANQGSEA. CDR3 size: 11 residues.